The 18 T cell receptor beta chains given below trace back to one sample, sequenced in a study of long-term antiretroviral therapy in people with HIV. Survey level was the resolution at which the v3.0 immunoSEQ assay ran. Produced via immunoSEQ multiplex PCR; TCRdb's table is partial and in-frame only. The data hold approximately 22,000 clones, with around 80% observed a single time. The material sequenced was unsorted PBMCs, taken 1.9 years after starting antiretroviral therapy. The receptors shown here come from a woman aged 50 to 65 with HIV.

CDR3 loop: CASSYDRGAYQPQHF. CDR3 sequence (DNA): TGTGCCAGCAGTTATGATCGGGGGGCCTATCAGCCCCAGCATTTT. The rearrangement uses TRBV28 and TRBJ1-5, with a tentative D call TRBD1 (6 bases). CDR1 is MDHEN, CDR2 SYDVKM, per germline. Trimming cost V 4 bases and J 5 bases, with 15 bases left between them. The CDR3 extends over 15 amino acids.

The genes are TRBV5-6 and TRBJ2-1; TRBD2 aligns across 10 bases. Germline values: CDR1 SGHDT, CDR2 YYEEEE. J was trimmed by 4 bases and V by 2 bases; bases with no gene match: 9. The CDR3 loop spans 17 amino acids. The CDR3 DNA reads TGTGCCAGCAGCTTAGTCTACGCACTAGCGGGGTACAATGAGCAGTTCTTC. This translates into CASSLVYALAGYNEQFF.

Only a few counts were recorded for this clone. The chain is built from TRBV21-1 and TRBJ1-5; the D call of TRBD1 is as the table states it, not checked on the DNA. TRBV21-1 is given as a pseudogene. The CDR3 is 15 amino acids. The CDR3 DNA reads as TGTGCCAGCAGCGGTCGACATCGTAGCAATCAGCCCCAGCATTTT. It is translated as CASSGRHRSNQPQHF.

J is TRBJ2-7 and V is TRBV4-2; no clear D. The CDR3 is 15 residues long. The V and J ends lost 1 base and 4 bases respectively, with 14 bases between them. CDR1 LGHNA and CDR2 YNFKEQ come from the germline V gene. CDR3 sequence reads: CASSQVGTTNYEQYF. The CDR3 DNA reads TGTGCCAGCAGCCAAGTCGGAACCACCAATTACGAGCAGTACTTC.

The chain joins TRBV25-1 to TRBJ1-2; D may be TRBD1 (6 bases). The germline V gene encodes CDR1 MGHDK and CDR2 SYGVNS. There are 17 residues in the CDR3. V was cut by 3 bases and J by 1 base, with 18 bases left in between. The CDR3 DNA reads as TGTGCCAGCAGTGAGACAGGACCTTTTAACTTTAACTATGGCTACACCTTC. Translating gives CASSETGPFNFNYGYTF.

The rearrangement joins TRBV6-5 to TRBJ2-3, with a tentative D call TRBD2 (5 bases). Germline V lookup: CDR1 MNHEY, CDR2 SVGAGI. Trimming cost V 7 bases and J 5 bases, with 13 bases left between them. This CDR3 has 13 amino acids. The CDR3 loop is CASTRPGGDTQYF. Written as DNA, the CDR3 is TGTGCCAGCACCAGACCCGGAGGAGATACGCAGTATTTT.

The chain has TRBV7-9 and TRBJ2-7, with a tentative D call TRBD1 (5 bases). This CDR3 has 15 residues. Germline-derived CDR1 and CDR2 are SEHNR and FQNEAQ (reference sequence). V shed 5 bases and J shed 5 bases, with 19 bases lying between them. In DNA form, the CDR3 reads TGTGCCAGCAGCAAATCCTCCAGGGCCTGGGACGAGCAGTACTTC. This gives the protein CASSKSSRAWDEQYF.

The chain employs TRBV7-2 and TRBJ2-2; D is possibly TRBD2 (5 bases). Germline CDR1 SGHTA, CDR2 FQGNSA. CDR3 length equals 14 residues. Deletions cut 8 bases from V and 5 bases from J, with 15 bases between. In nucleotides, the CDR3 is TGTGCCAGCCGACCCAGGACTTCGACCGGGGAGCTGTTTTTT. Encoded protein: CASRPRTSTGELFF.

This clone was seen a handful of times. The V gene is TRBV7-8, the J gene TRBJ1-2, with 7 positions matching TRBD1. The J segment lost 3 bases and the V segment lost 1 base, leaving 2 bases of the junction unmatched. Germline values: CDR1 SGHVS, CDR2 FQNEAQ. The CDR3 spans 14 residues. The CDR3 coding sequence is TGTGCCAGCAGCTTAGTGACAGGGCACTATGGCTACACCTTC. Translation gives CASSLVTGHYGYTF.

This chain links TRBV6-5 with TRBJ1-6, with 9 nucleotides matching TRBD1. The CDR3 runs 15 residues. Germline V gene data show CDR1 as MNHEY and CDR2 as SVGAGI. The trim removed 4 bases at V and 6 bases at J, leaving 4 bases unmatched. In DNA form, the CDR3 reads TGTGCCAGCAGTTCACGGACAGGGGCTAATTCACCCCTCCACTTT. It yields the protein CASSSRTGANSPLHF.

This clone was counted only a few times. CDR3 DNA: TGTGCCAGCAGCTTTCGGGGGCCAGGGGCCGGCTACACCTTC. Its translation: CASSFRGPGAGYTF. The chain uses TRBV5-4 and TRBJ1-2, with D perhaps matching TRBD1 (6 bases). Germline V gene data show CDR1 as SGHNT and CDR2 as YYREEE (reference sequence). V lost 2 bases to trimming and J lost 8 bases, with 16 bases between them. CDR3 length: 14 amino acids. Full variable domain (outside the CDR3, taken from reference TRBV5-4 and TRBJ1-2): ETGVTQSPTHLIKTRGQQVTLRCSSQSGHNTVSWYQQALGQGPQFIFQYYREEENGRGNFPPRFSGLQFPNYSSELNVNALELDDSALYLCASSFRGPGAGYTFGSGTRLTVV.

The sample holds one count of this clone. The V and J genes are TRBV7-3 and TRBJ2-3, with 7 bases aligning to TRBD1. After removal of 8 bases from V and 2 bases from J, the junction contained 4 bases not matched to a gene. In germline, CDR1 is SGHTA, CDR2 FQGTGA. CDR3 length equals 13 residues. CDR3 coding DNA: TGTGCCAGCTTAGAGGGGGCCACAGATACGCAGTATTTT. Its translation is CASLEGATDTQYF. Filled out from reference TRBV7-3 and TRBJ2-3, the complete variable domain reads GAGVSQTPSNKVTEKGKYVELRCDPISGHTALYWYRQSLGQGPEFLIYFQGTGAADDSGLPNDRFFAVRPEGSVSTLKIQRTERGDSAVYLCASLEGATDTQYFGPGTRLTVL.

The count of this clone is one. This chain links TRBV27 with TRBJ2-5, with D possibly matching TRBD1 (7 bases). The germline V and J ends were trimmed by 11 bases and 9 bases, with 22 bases remaining between them. This CDR3 spans 13 amino acids. The germline V gene encodes CDR1 MNHEY and CDR2 SMNVEV (reference sequence). The chain's CDR3 is CAGSAGQTSAQYF. The CDR3 DNA is TGTGCCGGTTCTGCGGGACAGACCTCGGCCCAGTACTTC.

This chain joins TRBV18 and TRBJ1-5; 9 nucleotides agree with TRBD1. From germline, CDR1 is KGHSH and CDR2 LQKENI. V was clipped by 2 bases and J by 3 bases; unmatched bases: 5. The CDR3 has 16 residues. Here the CDR3 DNA reads TGTGCCAGCTCACCAACGGACAGGGGATTCAATCAGCCCCAGCATTTT. Translation gives CASSPTDRGFNQPQHF.

This clone was seen a handful of times. This chain uses TRBV19 with TRBJ1-2; D might be TRBD1 (5 bases). Germline V lookup: CDR1 LNHDA, CDR2 SQIVND (reference sequence). V shed 3 bases and J shed 2 bases, with 7 bases lying between them. The length of the CDR3 is 13 residues. CDR3 residues: CASSIGGNYGYTF. The CDR3 nucleotides are TGTGCCAGTAGTATTGGGGGAAACTATGGCTACACCTTC. The entire variable domain, with the rest obtained from reference TRBV19 and TRBJ1-2, is as follows: DGGITQSPKYLFRKEGQNVTLSCEQNLNHDAMYWYRQDPGQGLRLIYYSQIVNDFQKGDIAEGYSVSREKKESFPLTVTSAQKNPTAFYLCASSIGGNYGYTFGSGTRLTVV.

This chain connects TRBV5-5 to TRBJ1-5; D unresolved. Looked up from germline, CDR1 is SGHKS and CDR2 is YYEKEE (reference sequence). V was shortened by 1 base and J by 9 bases, with 11 bases between the two germline ends. This CDR3 has 13 residues. CDR3 sequence: CASSLFETGPQHF. DNA of the CDR3: TGTGCCAGCAGCTTGTTCGAGACCGGGCCCCAGCATTTT.

Here the CDR3 reads CASSLLRGASYNEQFF. The CDR3 DNA sequence: TGTGCCAGCAGCTTATTAAGAGGGGCCTCCTACAATGAGCAGTTCTTC. The V call is TRBV7-8, the J call TRBJ2-1, with D perhaps assigned TRBD1 or TRBD2 (5 bases each). CDR3 length: 16 amino acids. Trimming took 2 bases from V and 0 from J, leaving 11 bases between them. The germline gives CDR1 SGHVS, CDR2 FQNEAQ.

The genes are TRBV28 and TRBJ2-7; perhaps TRBD1 as D (5 bases). The CDR3 is 11 residues long. Trimming left V 5 bases short and J 7 bases short, with 9 bases between. The germline V gene encodes CDR1 MDHEN and CDR2 SYDVKM. The CDR3 DNA follows: TGTGCCAGCAGTCCCCGACAGGAGCAGTACTTC. This sequence encodes CASSPRQEQYF.